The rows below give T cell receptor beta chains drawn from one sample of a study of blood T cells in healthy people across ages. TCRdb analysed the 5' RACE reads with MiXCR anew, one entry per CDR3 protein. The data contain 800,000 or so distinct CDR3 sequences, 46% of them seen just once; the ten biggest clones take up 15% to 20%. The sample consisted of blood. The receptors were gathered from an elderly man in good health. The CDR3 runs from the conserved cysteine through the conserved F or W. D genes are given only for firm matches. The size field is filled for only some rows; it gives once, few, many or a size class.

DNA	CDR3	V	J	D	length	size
TGTGCCAGCAGTTCCGGGACAGGGATTGAAGCTTTCTTT	CASSSGTGIEAFF	TRBV12-3/TRBV12-4	TRBJ1-1	TRBD1	13	few
TGTGCCAGCAGGGCCTGGGTCGCCGACAATGAGCAGTTCTTC	CASRAWVADNEQFF	TRBV6-2/TRBV6-3	TRBJ2-1	-	14	-
TGTGCCAGCAGCCAGAACACGGGACTAGCGGGCCACTACGAGCAGTACTTC	CASSQNTGLAGHYEQYF	TRBV4-2	TRBJ2-7	TRBD2	17	many
TGTGCCAGCAGCTTATTTCAGGACACAGATACGCAGTATTTT	CASSLFQDTDTQYF	TRBV7-9	TRBJ2-3	-	14	-
TGTGCCAGCAGCTTAGTTCCTCAAATCACCGGGGAGCTGTTTTTT	CASSLVPQITGELFF	TRBV7-2	TRBJ2-2	-	15	-
TGTGCCACCAGTTCTCCCGCCCGCGGAAGCTACAGAAGCAATGAGCAGTTCTTC	CATSSPARGSYRSNEQFF	TRBV28	TRBJ2-1	-	18	-
TGTGCCAGCAGCTATGGACGAACCCAGTACTTC	CASSYGRTQYF	TRBV3-1	TRBJ2-5	-	11	-
TGTGCCAGCTCACAAGGAGAACCCAATTCTCAGCCCCAGCATTTT	CASSQGEPNSQPQHF	TRBV18	TRBJ1-5	-	15	-
TGTGCCAGCAGCTTAACGGGGGGTTGGGATGGCTACACCTTC	CASSLTGGWDGYTF	TRBV7-3	TRBJ1-2	-	14	-
TGTGCCAGCAGCTTATTAGGCAGTCCCCAAGAGACCCAGTACTTC	CASSLLGSPQETQYF	TRBV7-2	TRBJ2-5	-	15	-
TGCAGCGTTGAATTTGTCAGGGCCAATGAGCAGTTCTTC	CSVEFVRANEQFF	TRBV29-1	TRBJ2-1	-	13	few
TGCGCCAGCAGCGAAGTCATCGGGAGGTCCTACGAGCAGTACTTC	CASSEVIGRSYEQYF	TRBV4-3	TRBJ2-7	TRBD2	15	-
TGTGCCAGCAGTTTCCTGGACAGGGGGCTCTATGGCTACACCTTC	CASSFLDRGLYGYTF	TRBV27	TRBJ1-2	TRBD1	15	-
TGCAGTGCAGACCCCGGGACAGATTACGAGCAGTACTTC	CSADPGTDYEQYF	TRBV20-1	TRBJ2-7	TRBD1	13	few
TGTGCCAGCAGCCGGGATGCCGGGACGGTCTCCTACGAGCAGTACTTC	CASSRDAGTVSYEQYF	TRBV3-1	TRBJ2-7	-	16	once
TGTGCCACCAGTGAGGGGTTGAACACTGAAGCTTTCTTT	CATSEGLNTEAFF	TRBV24-1	TRBJ1-1	-	13	-
TGCGCCAGCAGCTTGGCTGGGACCGTGGGAAAAGAGACCCAGTACTTC	CASSLAGTVGKETQYF	TRBV5-1	TRBJ2-5	-	16	few
TGTGCCAGCAGTGATGAAGTCCGGGACAGGAGCTCCTACGAGCAGTACTTC	CASSDEVRDRSSYEQYF	TRBV2	TRBJ2-7	TRBD1	17	-
TGTGCCAGCAGCTTACAATGGGGGGCTGGGGAGACCCAGTACTTC	CASSLQWGAGETQYF	TRBV7-2	TRBJ2-5	-	15	-
TGTGCCAGCAGCTTAGCGGCAGAGAATACCTACGAGCAGTACTTC	CASSLAAENTYEQYF	TRBV7-2	TRBJ2-7	-	15	few
TGTGCCAGCAGCTTCAGACGGAAGGTTGGTGGCTACACCTTC	CASSFRRKVGGYTF	TRBV7-2	TRBJ1-2	-	14	few
TGTGCCAGCAGTACCGGGTCCGTCTACACAGATACGCAGTATTTT	CASSTGSVYTDTQYF	TRBV6-2/TRBV6-3	TRBJ2-3	-	15	many
TGTGCCAGCAGCCCAAGCCCGGGACAGAAGTCCTCTGGGGCCAACGTCCTGACTTTC	CASSPSPGQKSSGANVLTF	TRBV25-1	TRBJ2-6	TRBD1	19	-
TGTGCCAGCAGTGGACCCCAGCTCGAGGCTACGCAGTATTTT	CASSGPQLEATQYF	TRBV12-3/TRBV12-4	TRBJ2-3	-	14	-
TGTGCCAGCAGCAGGCTGGACCGATGGGACTTAACCTACGAGCAGTACTTC	CASSRLDRWDLTYEQYF	TRBV28	TRBJ2-7	-	17	-
TGTGCCAGCAGCCCAGCCCAGAGCAGTCGGTACTACAATGAGCAGTACTTC	CASSPAQSSRYYNEQYF	TRBV4-2	TRBJ2-7	-	17	few
TGTGCCAGCAGCCAAGGTACAGAGGTTAGCTACACCTTC	CASSQGTEVSYTF	TRBV3-1	TRBJ1-2	-	13	many
TGCAGCGTCCTTAGCGGGCTCTCCTACAATGAGCGGTTCTTC	CSVLSGLSYNERFF	TRBV29-1	TRBJ2-1	TRBD2	14	-
TGCGCCAGCAGCGTTGATTCCCCCGAAGAGACCCAGTACTTC	CASSVDSPEETQYF	TRBV5-1	TRBJ2-5	-	14	-
TGTGCCAGCAGTCTCCCGGGAGTCTCCTACAATGAGCAGTTCTTC	CASSLPGVSYNEQFF	TRBV28	TRBJ2-1	-	15	many
TGCGCCAGCAGCCCGGTGTCGTACTACAATGAGCAGTACTTC	CASSPVSYYNEQYF	TRBV5-1	TRBJ2-7	-	14	-
TGCGCCAGCAGTGATGGCACGGACATGAACACTGAAGCTTTCTTT	CASSDGTDMNTEAFF	TRBV10-2	TRBJ1-1	-	15	-
TGTGCCTGGAGTAGCTGGGGTAGCGGGAGCTACGAGCAGTACTTC	CAWSSWGSGSYEQYF	TRBV30	TRBJ2-7	TRBD2	15	-
TGCAGTGCACCACCGACGGGCAAGAGGAACACTGAAGCTTTCTTT	CSAPPTGKRNTEAFF	TRBV20-1	TRBJ1-1	-	15	-
TGTGCCAGCAGCTCTCAACAGGGGGACCACAATTACGAGCAGTACTTC	CASSSQQGDHNYEQYF	TRBV7-2	TRBJ2-7	TRBD1	16	-
TGCAGCGTTGGACTAGCGGGAGTCGCAGATACGCAGTATTTT	CSVGLAGVADTQYF	TRBV29-1	TRBJ2-3	TRBD2	14	few
TGTGCCAGCAGCTTAACCGCTAGCGGGGGAGATAATGAGCAGTTCTTC	CASSLTASGGDNEQFF	TRBV7-2	TRBJ2-1	TRBD2	16	many
TGCAGTGCTAGGAGGGCTGAGGTGCCTTCCAGAGGGAACGAGCAGTACTTC	CSARRAEVPSRGNEQYF	TRBV20-1	TRBJ2-7	-	17	-
TGTGCCAGCAGCCTACCCCCAGGGGGAAACACCATATATTTT	CASSLPPGGNTIYF	TRBV28	TRBJ1-3	-	14	-
TGTGCCAGCAGCGTATCCTGGGGCCTCAGCACTGAAGCTTTCTTT	CASSVSWGLSTEAFF	TRBV9	TRBJ1-1	-	15	-
TGTGCCAGCAGCCAAACAGGGGCCGGTCAGCCCCAGCATTTT	CASSQTGAGQPQHF	TRBV12-3/TRBV12-4	TRBJ1-5	TRBD1	14	-
TGTGCCAGCAGTTCACCTTCCGGATCTGGGGCCAACGTCCTGACTTTC	CASSSPSGSGANVLTF	TRBV28	TRBJ2-6	-	16	-
TGTGCCAGCAGCGTTAGCGGGAGGATCGAGACCCAGTACTTC	CASSVSGRIETQYF	TRBV3-1	TRBJ2-5	TRBD2	14	-
TGTGCCAGCACCAGCGACAGGGGGCGCGTAGAAAAAGAGACCCAGTACTTC	CASTSDRGRVEKETQYF	TRBV2	TRBJ2-5	TRBD1	17	few
TGTGCCAGCAGTACACGCACTTGGACAGGGATCGAGCAGTACTTC	CASSTRTWTGIEQYF	TRBV27	TRBJ2-7	TRBD1	15	-
TGCAGTGCTAGAGCGGGAACAGGGGGACAAATGTTGAACACTGAAGCTTTCTTT	CSARAGTGGQMLNTEAFF	TRBV20-1	TRBJ1-1	TRBD1	18	few
TGTGCCAGCAGTGAATTCGGGGGAGAAGGGCCAGATACGCAGTATTTT	CASSEFGGEGPDTQYF	TRBV25-1	TRBJ2-3	-	16	-
TGCAGTGCTAGAGACCAGGGACTAGCGGGAGTTATAGATACGCAGTATTTT	CSARDQGLAGVIDTQYF	TRBV20-1	TRBJ2-3	TRBD2	17	once
TGTGCCTGGAGTGCCCAGCGGCAAGAGACCCAGTACTTC	CAWSAQRQETQYF	TRBV30	TRBJ2-5	-	13	-